These T cell receptor beta chains were read from a single sample in a study of cytomegalovirus exposure and HLA in healthy donors. TCRdb keeps only in-frame clones here, not all; method: immunoSEQ multiplex PCR. In the table there are 220,000 or so clones, approximately 88% of which are singletons. What was sequenced was PBMCs. The receptors derive from a woman in her 30s in good health and CMV-seropositive. Both conserved end residues are part of each CDR3. D genes are given only for firm matches. Clone size is not always given. Where it is, it says once, few, many or a class for expanded clones.

v_call: TRBV11-3
j_call: TRBJ1-3
d_call: .
clone_size: .
cdr3_nt: TGTGCCAGCAGCTTTACTACTAGATCCTCGATTGGAAACACCATATATTTT
cdr3_aa: CASSFTTRSSIGNTIYF

v_call: TRBV30
j_call: TRBJ1-2
d_call: .
clone_size: .
cdr3_nt: TGTGCCTGGGGACCCCGCGCCCTTTATGGCTACACCTTC
cdr3_aa: CAWGPRALYGYTF

v_call: TRBV5-1
j_call: TRBJ2-5
d_call: .
clone_size: .
cdr3_nt: TGCGCCAGCAGACTGCAGCCGATTGGCGAGACCCAGTACTTC
cdr3_aa: CASRLQPIGETQYF

v_call: TRBV5-1
j_call: TRBJ1-1
d_call: .
clone_size: .
cdr3_nt: TGCGCCAGCAGCACGGACATGAACACTGAAGCTTTCTTT
cdr3_aa: CASSTDMNTEAFF

v_call: TRBV11-2
j_call: TRBJ1-5
d_call: TRBD1
clone_size: .
cdr3_nt: TGTGCCAGCAGCTTAGTACAGGGGTATCAGCCCCAGCATTTT
cdr3_aa: CASSLVQGYQPQHF

v_call: TRBV4-2
j_call: TRBJ1-5
d_call: .
clone_size: .
cdr3_nt: TGTGCCAGCAGCCAAGTGGGTAACAATCAGCCCCAGCATTTT
cdr3_aa: CASSQVGNNQPQHF

v_call: TRBV6-5
j_call: TRBJ1-2
d_call: .
clone_size: .
cdr3_nt: TGTGCCAGCAGTTATTCGACTGATAGCTACTATGGCTACACCTTC
cdr3_aa: CASSYSTDSYYGYTF

v_call: TRBV11-3
j_call: TRBJ2-3
d_call: .
clone_size: .
cdr3_nt: TGTGCCAGCAGCCACCTCGAGGGGGTTCCCACAGATACGCAGTATTTT
cdr3_aa: CASSHLEGVPTDTQYF

v_call: TRBV5-1
j_call: TRBJ1-3
d_call: .
clone_size: .
cdr3_nt: TGCGCCAGCAGCATGGGGGACGGCTCTGGAAACACCATATATTTT
cdr3_aa: CASSMGDGSGNTIYF

v_call: TRBV5-1
j_call: TRBJ1-1
d_call: .
clone_size: .
cdr3_nt: TGCGCCAGCAGCTCTGGGGCTAACACTGAAGCTTTCTTT
cdr3_aa: CASSSGANTEAFF

v_call: TRBV4-1
j_call: TRBJ2-5
d_call: TRBD2
clone_size: .
cdr3_nt: TGCGCCAGCAGCCAGCTACTAGCGGGAGGGGGCCAAGAGACCCAGTACTTC
cdr3_aa: CASSQLLAGGGQETQYF

v_call: TRBV5-1
j_call: TRBJ1-2
d_call: TRBD1
clone_size: .
cdr3_nt: TGCGCCAGCAGCTTAGGGACAGGGACAGGACACTATGGCTACACCTTC
cdr3_aa: CASSLGTGTGHYGYTF

v_call: TRBV5-1
j_call: TRBJ2-3
d_call: TRBD1
clone_size: .
cdr3_nt: TGCGCCAGCAGCTTGTCGTCTAGACAGGGCGGAGATACGCAGTATTTT
cdr3_aa: CASSLSSRQGGDTQYF

v_call: TRBV27
j_call: TRBJ1-1
d_call: TRBD1
clone_size: .
cdr3_nt: TGTGCCAGCAGCCGACAGGGAAGGGGGACTGAAGCTTTCTTT
cdr3_aa: CASSRQGRGTEAFF

v_call: TRBV28
j_call: TRBJ2-7
d_call: TRBD2
clone_size: .
cdr3_nt: TGTGCCAGCAGTTTACTGCGGGAGATTTACGAGCAGTACTTC
cdr3_aa: CASSLLREIYEQYF

v_call: TRBV29-1
j_call: TRBJ1-3
d_call: TRBD1
clone_size: .
cdr3_nt: TGCAGCGTCTCAGGGGGGGGGAAGGCTGGAAACACCATATATTTT
cdr3_aa: CSVSGGGKAGNTIYF

v_call: TRBV28
j_call: TRBJ1-1
d_call: .
clone_size: .
cdr3_nt: TGTGCCAGCAGTTTGGGGTCGTTCCCCCCGGGGACTGAAGCTTTCTTT
cdr3_aa: CASSLGSFPPGTEAFF

v_call: TRBV7-2
j_call: TRBJ2-7
d_call: TRBD2
clone_size: .
cdr3_nt: TGTGCCAGCAGCTCTTCCGGGCTAGCGGGGACCTACGAGCAGTACTTC
cdr3_aa: CASSSSGLAGTYEQYF

v_call: TRBV27
j_call: TRBJ2-3
d_call: TRBD2
clone_size: .
cdr3_nt: TGTGCCAGCAGAGGACTAGCGGGCGGAGATACGCAGTATTTT
cdr3_aa: CASRGLAGGDTQYF

v_call: TRBV27
j_call: TRBJ2-7
d_call: TRBD1
clone_size: .
cdr3_nt: TGTGCCAGCAGTTGGACAGGTGTTACCTACGAGCAGTACTTC
cdr3_aa: CASSWTGVTYEQYF

v_call: TRBV7-9
j_call: TRBJ2-1
d_call: .
clone_size: once
cdr3_nt: TGTGCCAGCAGCCTTAACCGGGACTCGAACCCAATCGAGCAGTTCTTC
cdr3_aa: CASSLNRDSNPIEQFF

v_call: TRBV9
j_call: TRBJ1-2
d_call: .
clone_size: .
cdr3_nt: TGTGCCAGCAGCTCCATCGGAGTATATGGCTACACCTTC
cdr3_aa: CASSSIGVYGYTF

v_call: TRBV11-2
j_call: TRBJ1-3
d_call: .
clone_size: .
cdr3_nt: TGTGCCAGCAGCTTAGTGGTGGACACCATATATTTT
cdr3_aa: CASSLVVDTIYF

v_call: TRBV29-1
j_call: TRBJ2-1
d_call: TRBD2
clone_size: .
cdr3_nt: TGCAGCGGAATCGGACTAGCGGGACTCTCCTACAATGAGCAGTTCTTC
cdr3_aa: CSGIGLAGLSYNEQFF

v_call: TRBV4-1
j_call: TRBJ1-2
d_call: .
clone_size: .
cdr3_nt: TGCGCCAGCAGCCGGGGCCGGCCATCCTATGGCTACACCTTC
cdr3_aa: CASSRGRPSYGYTF

v_call: TRBV20-1
j_call: TRBJ2-7
d_call: .
clone_size: .
cdr3_nt: TGCAGTGCGCAACTAGACTACGAGCAGTACTTC
cdr3_aa: CSAQLDYEQYF

v_call: TRBV9
j_call: TRBJ1-2
d_call: .
clone_size: many
cdr3_nt: TGTGCCAGCAGCGTAGCTTCGCGACAGAGCCTCTATGGCTACACCTTC
cdr3_aa: CASSVASRQSLYGYTF

v_call: TRBV6-1
j_call: TRBJ1-1
d_call: .
clone_size: .
cdr3_nt: TGTGCCAGCGGGGACCCCCCGAACACTGAAGCTTTCTTT
cdr3_aa: CASGDPPNTEAFF

v_call: TRBV27
j_call: TRBJ2-3
d_call: .
clone_size: once
cdr3_nt: TGTGCCAGCAGTTTGGGGGTGGGGGCAGATACGCAGTATTTT
cdr3_aa: CASSLGVGADTQYF

v_call: TRBV6-5
j_call: TRBJ1-5
d_call: .
clone_size: once
cdr3_nt: TGTGCCAGCAGTTACTCCGAGGACCAGCCCCAGCATTTT
cdr3_aa: CASSYSEDQPQHF

v_call: TRBV6-1
j_call: TRBJ2-7
d_call: .
clone_size: .
cdr3_nt: TGTGCCAGCAGCTTTTCGGGGGAGCAGTACTTC
cdr3_aa: CASSFSGEQYF

v_call: TRBV1
j_call: TRBJ2-1
d_call: .
clone_size: .
cdr3_nt: TGCACCAGCAGCCAAGATCGGGGGAGGAGCGGGAGGTGGAATGAGCAGTTCTTC
cdr3_aa: CTSSQDRGRSGRWNEQFF

v_call: TRBV6-1
j_call: TRBJ1-1
d_call: TRBD1
clone_size: .
cdr3_nt: TGTGCCAGCAGTGAAGCCCCGGACAGGAGTAGAGCTTTCTTT
cdr3_aa: CASSEAPDRSRAFF

v_call: TRBV9
j_call: TRBJ2-2
d_call: .
clone_size: .
cdr3_nt: TGTGCCAGCAGCGTAGGGACTAACACCGGGGAGCTGTTTTTT
cdr3_aa: CASSVGTNTGELFF

v_call: TRBV9
j_call: TRBJ1-5
d_call: TRBD1
clone_size: .
cdr3_nt: TGTGCCAGCAGCGCGGCAGGGACAGTTAATCAGCCCCAGCATTTT
cdr3_aa: CASSAAGTVNQPQHF

v_call: TRBV6-5
j_call: TRBJ1-1
d_call: .
clone_size: .
cdr3_nt: TGTGCCAGCAGTTACTCGCCCGGGATTCTGAACACTGAAGCTTTCTTT
cdr3_aa: CASSYSPGILNTEAFF

v_call: TRBV10-3
j_call: TRBJ2-1
d_call: TRBD2
clone_size: few
cdr3_nt: TGTGCCATCAGTGCTCCAAGCGGGGTTGAGCAGTTCTTC
cdr3_aa: CAISAPSGVEQFF

v_call: TRBV6-6
j_call: TRBJ2-7
d_call: TRBD1
clone_size: .
cdr3_nt: TGTGCCAGCAGCCCCTTTTTGGTGACAGGGGAGTACGAGCAGTACTTC
cdr3_aa: CASSPFLVTGEYEQYF

v_call: TRBV20-1
j_call: TRBJ1-2
d_call: .
clone_size: .
cdr3_nt: TGCAGTGCTAGAGACGGGGCTGGCTACACCTTC
cdr3_aa: CSARDGAGYTF

v_call: TRBV7-2
j_call: TRBJ1-2
d_call: .
clone_size: few
cdr3_nt: TGTGCCAGCAGCCCACAGGCAGGGGCGAAGAGCTACACCTTC
cdr3_aa: CASSPQAGAKSYTF

v_call: TRBV29-1
j_call: TRBJ1-1
d_call: .
clone_size: .
cdr3_nt: TGCAGCGTGGTCATTGACTTGAACACTGAAGCTTTCTTT
cdr3_aa: CSVVIDLNTEAFF

v_call: TRBV6-6
j_call: TRBJ2-1
d_call: .
clone_size: .
cdr3_nt: TGTGCCAGCAGTCTAGGAGGGGGCTACAATGAGCAGTTCTTC
cdr3_aa: CASSLGGGYNEQFF

v_call: TRBV19
j_call: TRBJ2-1
d_call: TRBD2
clone_size: few
cdr3_nt: TGTGCCAGTACTTCATATAGCGGGAACAATGAGCAGTTCTTC
cdr3_aa: CASTSYSGNNEQFF

v_call: TRBV7-8
j_call: TRBJ2-7
d_call: .
clone_size: .
cdr3_nt: TGTGCCAGCAGCTTACCGGGCCCCTACGAGCAGTACTTC
cdr3_aa: CASSLPGPYEQYF

v_call: TRBV6-8
j_call: TRBJ2-7
d_call: .
clone_size: once
cdr3_nt: TGTGCCATCGCCACTAACTCCTACGAGCAGTACTTC
cdr3_aa: CAIATNSYEQYF

v_call: TRBV6-5
j_call: TRBJ1-2
d_call: TRBD1
clone_size: .
cdr3_nt: TGTGCCAGCAGTTACTCAGGGACAGGGTTAGGAAATGGCTACACCTTC
cdr3_aa: CASSYSGTGLGNGYTF

v_call: TRBV6-1
j_call: TRBJ2-3
d_call: .
clone_size: .
cdr3_nt: TGTGCCACTCAGAGAGATACGCAGTATTTT
cdr3_aa: CATQRDTQYF

v_call: TRBV6-5
j_call: TRBJ2-3
d_call: .
clone_size: few
cdr3_nt: TGTGCCAGCAGTTATCTAAACACAGATACGCAGTATTTT
cdr3_aa: CASSYLNTDTQYF

v_call: TRBV30
j_call: TRBJ2-7
d_call: .
clone_size: many
cdr3_nt: TGTGCCTGGAGTCTTCCGGGGGCGAAAAATCCCGCGTACGAGCAGTACTTC
cdr3_aa: CAWSLPGAKNPAYEQYF

v_call: TRBV14
j_call: TRBJ2-3
d_call: .
clone_size: .
cdr3_nt: TGTGCCAGCAGCCGGGACCCCACAGATACGCAGTATTTT
cdr3_aa: CASSRDPTDTQYF

v_call: TRBV6-1
j_call: TRBJ1-4
d_call: TRBD1
clone_size: .
cdr3_nt: TGTGCCAGCATGACAGGGGGCGCTTCCCGTGAAAAACTGTTTTTT
cdr3_aa: CASMTGGASREKLFF

v_call: TRBV6-5
j_call: TRBJ1-3
d_call: .
clone_size: .
cdr3_nt: TGTGCCAGCAGTTATCCCGGGGGAAACACCATATATTTT
cdr3_aa: CASSYPGGNTIYF

v_call: TRBV11-3
j_call: TRBJ2-7
d_call: .
clone_size: .
cdr3_nt: TGTGCCAGCAGCTTAGGAGCTTCCGGGCAGTACTTC
cdr3_aa: CASSLGASGQYF